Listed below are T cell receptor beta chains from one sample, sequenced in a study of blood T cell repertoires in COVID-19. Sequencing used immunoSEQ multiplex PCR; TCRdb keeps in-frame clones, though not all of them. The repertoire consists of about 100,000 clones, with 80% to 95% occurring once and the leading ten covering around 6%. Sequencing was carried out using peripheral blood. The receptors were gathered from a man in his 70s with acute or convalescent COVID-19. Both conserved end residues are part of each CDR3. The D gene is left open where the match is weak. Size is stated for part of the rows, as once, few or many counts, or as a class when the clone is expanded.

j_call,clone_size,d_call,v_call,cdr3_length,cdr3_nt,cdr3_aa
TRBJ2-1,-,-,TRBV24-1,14,TGTGCCACCGCTCCGGTGGAGCAAAACAATGAGCAGTTCTTC,CATAPVEQNNEQFF
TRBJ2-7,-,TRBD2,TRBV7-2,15,TGTGCCAGCAGCTCAAATAGCGGGGGGACCTACGAGCAGTACTTC,CASSSNSGGTYEQYF
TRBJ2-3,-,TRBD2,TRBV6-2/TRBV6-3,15,TGTGCCAGCAGTTACTCGGCGGGGGTCACAGATACGCAGTATTTT,CASSYSAGVTDTQYF
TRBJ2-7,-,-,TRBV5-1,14,TGCGCCAGCAGCTTTTCGGGGTATTACTACGAGCAGTACTTC,CASSFSGYYYEQYF
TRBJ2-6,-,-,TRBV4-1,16,TGCGCCAGCAGCCAAGTCGGTCGCTCTGGGGCCAACGTCCTGACTTTC,CASSQVGRSGANVLTF
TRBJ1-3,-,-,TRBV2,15,TGTGCCAGCAGTGAGGGCAGGGACTCTGGAAACACCATATATTTT,CASSEGRDSGNTIYF
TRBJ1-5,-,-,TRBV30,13,TGTGCCTGGAGTGCAGGGCCAAATCAGCCCCAGCATTTT,CAWSAGPNQPQHF
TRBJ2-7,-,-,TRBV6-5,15,TGTGCCAGCTCACCGGCGGACTATGCGTCGGGCGAGCAGTACTTC,CASSPADYASGEQYF
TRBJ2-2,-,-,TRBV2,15,TGTGCCAGCAGTGAAGCGAGGCTAAACACCGGGGAGCTGTTTTTT,CASSEARLNTGELFF
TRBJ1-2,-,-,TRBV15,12,TGTGCCACCAGCAGCCATTACTATGGCTACACCTTC,CATSSHYYGYTF
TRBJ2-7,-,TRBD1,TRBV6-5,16,TGTGCCAGCAGTTACAGAAACATCGACAGGGACCGCGAGCAGTACTTC,CASSYRNIDRDREQYF
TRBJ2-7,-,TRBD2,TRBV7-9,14,TGTGCCAGCAGCTCCGGACTAGCTTACTACGAGCAGTACTTC,CASSSGLAYYEQYF
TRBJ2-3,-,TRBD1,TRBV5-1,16,TGCGCCAGCAGCTTGGGAGCAGGGGGCGGCACAGATACGCAGTATTTT,CASSLGAGGGTDTQYF
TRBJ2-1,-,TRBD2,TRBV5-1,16,TGCGCCAGCAGCTTGGGAGGCGGGGGGCTTTACAATGAGCAGTTCTTC,CASSLGGGGLYNEQFF
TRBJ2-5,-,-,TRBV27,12,TGTGCCAGCAGTTTAACCGGAGAGACCCAGTACTTC,CASSLTGETQYF
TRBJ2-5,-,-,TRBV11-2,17,TGTGCCAGCAGCTTAGCGGCAGGGAGGCCGTACCAAGAGACCCAGTACTTC,CASSLAAGRPYQETQYF
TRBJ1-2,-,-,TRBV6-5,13,TGTGCCAGCAGTTACAGGGGGATTTATGGCTACACCTTC,CASSYRGIYGYTF
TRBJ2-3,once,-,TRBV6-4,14,TGTGCCAGCAGTGACAGGGGGACCACAGATACGCAGTATTTT,CASSDRGTTDTQYF
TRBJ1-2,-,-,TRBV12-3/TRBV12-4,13,TGTGCCAGCAGTTTGCACAGGGAAGGGGGCTACACCTTC,CASSLHREGGYTF
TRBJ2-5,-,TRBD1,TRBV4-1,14,TGCGCCAGCAGCCAAGGGACAGGGGACGAGACCCAGTACTTC,CASSQGTGDETQYF
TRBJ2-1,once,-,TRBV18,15,TGTGCCAGCTCACCAGTTGGCGGGAACCTCAATGAGCAGTTCTTC,CASSPVGGNLNEQFF
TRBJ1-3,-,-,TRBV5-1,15,TGCGCCAGCAGCCCGACAGCGATCTCTGGAAACACCATATATTTT,CASSPTAISGNTIYF
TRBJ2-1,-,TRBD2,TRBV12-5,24,TGTGCTAGTGGTTTGGTACCAGGACTAGCGATCCTCGGTACTCCTCGTGGGTCCTACAATGAGCAGTTCTTC,CASGLVPGLAILGTPRGSYNEQFF
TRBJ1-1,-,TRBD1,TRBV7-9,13,TGTGCCACACAGGACAGGGGGCTGACTGAAGCTTTCTTT,CATQDRGLTEAFF
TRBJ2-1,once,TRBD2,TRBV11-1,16,TGTGCCAGCAGCCCAAGACTAGCGGGGGGCTACAATGAGCAGTTCTTC,CASSPRLAGGYNEQFF
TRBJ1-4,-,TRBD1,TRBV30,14,TGTGCCTGGGCTCGACAGGGCGGTAATGAAAAACTGTTTTTT,CAWARQGGNEKLFF
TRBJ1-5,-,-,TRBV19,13,TGTGCCAGTGGCGCGGATAGCAATCAGCCCCAGCATTTT,CASGADSNQPQHF
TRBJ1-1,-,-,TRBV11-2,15,TGTGCCAGCAGCATCATGATTAGGGGTAACACTGAAGCTTTCTTT,CASSIMIRGNTEAFF
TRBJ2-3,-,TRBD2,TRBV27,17,TGTGCCAGCAGTTCGATCCCGTCGACTAGCTACACAGATACGCAGTATTTT,CASSSIPSTSYTDTQYF
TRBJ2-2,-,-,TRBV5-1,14,TGCGCCAGCAGGGAGGGCATGAACACCGGGGAGCTGTTTTTT,CASREGMNTGELFF
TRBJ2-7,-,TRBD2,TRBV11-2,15,TGTGCCAGCAGCTTACTAGCGGGGGCCATCTACGAGCAGTACTTC,CASSLLAGAIYEQYF
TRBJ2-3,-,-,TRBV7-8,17,TGTGCCAGCAGCTTAGGACAGACAGGTGATCGCACAGATACGCAGTATTTT,CASSLGQTGDRTDTQYF
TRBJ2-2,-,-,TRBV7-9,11,TGTGCCAGCAGCTCCCCCAGGGAGCTGTTTTTT,CASSSPRELFF
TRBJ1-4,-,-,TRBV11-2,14,TGTGCCAGCAGCTTAGGACAGGAAGATGAAAAACTGTTTTTT,CASSLGQEDEKLFF
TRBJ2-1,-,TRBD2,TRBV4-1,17,TGCGCCAGCAGCCAAGATGCATGGGGCGGGAGTACCGGTGAGCAGTTCTTC,CASSQDAWGGSTGEQFF
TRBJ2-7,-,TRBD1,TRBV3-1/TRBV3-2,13,TGTGCCAGCAGTCGACAGGGGGCGAACGAGCAGTACTTC,CASSRQGANEQYF
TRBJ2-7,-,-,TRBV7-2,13,TGTGCCAGCAGCTTTAGTATCTCCTACGAGCAGTACTTC,CASSFSISYEQYF
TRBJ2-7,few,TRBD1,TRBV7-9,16,TGTGCCAGCAGCCACCCGGGACAGGGGCGCACCTACGAGCAGTACTTC,CASSHPGQGRTYEQYF
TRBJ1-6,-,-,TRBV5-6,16,TGTGCCAGCAGCATACCGACGGCGGCCTATAATTCACCCCTCCACTTT,CASSIPTAAYNSPLHF
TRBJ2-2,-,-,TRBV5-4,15,TGTGCCAGCAGCTTGGGGCAGGGGAACACCGGGGAGCTGTTTTTT,CASSLGQGNTGELFF
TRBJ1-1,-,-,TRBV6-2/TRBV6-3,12,TGTGCCAGCAGTTACTCGACAGCCCAAGCTTTCTTT,CASSYSTAQAFF
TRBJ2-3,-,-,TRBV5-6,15,TGTGCCAGCACCTGGGGCTTTCTGGGCACAGATACGCAGTATTTT,CASTWGFLGTDTQYF
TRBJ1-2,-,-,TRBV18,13,TGTGCCAGCTCACCACCGGAGAACTATGGCTACACCTTC,CASSPPENYGYTF
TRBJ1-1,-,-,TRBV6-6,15,TGTGCCAGCAGTTACGGCATCCGGACAAACACTGAAGCTTTCTTT,CASSYGIRTNTEAFF
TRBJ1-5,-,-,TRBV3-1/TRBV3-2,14,TGTGCCAGCGGGGGGGCGCTTCGTAATCAGCCCCAGCATTTT,CASGGALRNQPQHF
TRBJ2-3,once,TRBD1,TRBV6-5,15,TGTGCCAGCAACCCTAACAGGGGGCGAACAGATACGCAGTATTTT,CASNPNRGRTDTQYF
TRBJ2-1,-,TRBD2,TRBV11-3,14,TGTGCCAGCAGCTTCCGGGAGGTTTACAATGAGCAGTTCTTC,CASSFREVYNEQFF
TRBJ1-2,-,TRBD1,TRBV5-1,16,TGCGCCAGCAGCGCGCAAGCCGGGACAGGGATCTATGGCTACACCTTC,CASSAQAGTGIYGYTF
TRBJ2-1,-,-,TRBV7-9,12,TGTGCCAGCAGCCATAGCCTGGTTGAGCAGTTCTTC,CASSHSLVEQFF
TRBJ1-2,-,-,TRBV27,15,TGTGCCAGCAGTGTCAGTTGGGCGCCTAACTATGGCTACACCTTC,CASSVSWAPNYGYTF
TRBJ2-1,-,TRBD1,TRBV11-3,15,TGTGCCAGCAGCTCACCGACAGGGAAAGGGAATGAGCAGTTCTTC,CASSSPTGKGNEQFF
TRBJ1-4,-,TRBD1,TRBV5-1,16,TGCGCCAGCAGCTTAACAGGGGGCTTAGCTAATGAAAAACTGTTTTTT,CASSLTGGLANEKLFF
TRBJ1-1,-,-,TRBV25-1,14,TGTGCCAGCAGTGGGGGGCCTCTCGGGACAGAAGCTTTCTTT,CASSGGPLGTEAFF
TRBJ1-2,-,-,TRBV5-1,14,TGCGCCAGCAGCTTGGATCGGGGAAACTATGGCTACACCTTC,CASSLDRGNYGYTF
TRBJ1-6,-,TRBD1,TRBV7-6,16,TGTGCCAGCAGCTTAGCACCGGGACAGGGTCTTTCACCCCTCCACTTT,CASSLAPGQGLSPLHF
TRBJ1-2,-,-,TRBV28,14,TGTGCCAGCAGTGTGACAGTCCTGCCTGGAGGCTACACCTTC,CASSVTVLPGGYTF
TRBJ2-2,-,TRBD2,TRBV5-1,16,TGCGCCAGCAGCTTGCTAGCGGGGGGGAGCACCGGGGAGCTGTTTTTT,CASSLLAGGSTGELFF